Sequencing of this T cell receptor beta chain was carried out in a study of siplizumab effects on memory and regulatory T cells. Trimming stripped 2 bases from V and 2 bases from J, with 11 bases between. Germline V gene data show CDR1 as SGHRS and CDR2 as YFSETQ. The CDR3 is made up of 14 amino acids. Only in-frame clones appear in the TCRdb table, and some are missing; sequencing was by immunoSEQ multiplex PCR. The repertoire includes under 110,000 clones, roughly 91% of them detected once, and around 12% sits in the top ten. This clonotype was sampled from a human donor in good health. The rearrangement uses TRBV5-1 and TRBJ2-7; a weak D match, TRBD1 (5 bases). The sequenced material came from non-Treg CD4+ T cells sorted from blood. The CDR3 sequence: CASSLGQTTYEQYF. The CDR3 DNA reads TGCGCCAGCAGCTTAGGACAAACTACCTACGAGCAGTACTTC.